A selection of T cell receptor beta chains follows, all from one sample in a study of cytomegalovirus exposure and HLA in healthy donors. Assay: immunoSEQ multiplex PCR; the TCRdb copy retains only in-frame clones and omits some. The sample holds some 140,000 clones, less than 90% seen once. The sequencing sample was made of PBMCs. The receptors come from a man aged 35-49 years in good health and CMV-seronegative. Each CDR3 is given with its conserved first and last residue. D genes are given only for firm matches. A clone size is listed for some rows: how often the clone was seen (once, few, many), or a class if it is expanded.

D gene,V gene,clone size,J gene,CDR3 DNA,CDR3 protein
NA,TRBV27,NA,TRBJ1-5,TGTGCCAGCAGTTTACTATCCAATAGCAATCAGCCCCAGCATTTT,CASSLLSNSNQPQHF
NA,TRBV19,few,TRBJ2-7,TGTGCCAGTAGTTCTATAGCGTCCCGCTACGAGCAGTACTTC,CASSSIASRYEQYF
TRBD1,TRBV10-3,few,TRBJ2-2,TGTGCCATCAGCGGGGACAGGGGGCGAGACACCGGGGAGCTGTTTTTT,CAISGDRGRDTGELFF
TRBD1,TRBV6-1,NA,TRBJ2-7,TGTGCCAGCAGTGGACAGGGGGGCCCCTACGAGCAGTACTTC,CASSGQGGPYEQYF
NA,TRBV15,NA,TRBJ1-6,TGTGCCACCAGCAGAACCGGGACTGGGAATTCACCCCTCCACTTT,CATSRTGTGNSPLHF
TRBD1,TRBV5-1,NA,TRBJ2-3,TGCGCCAGCAGCCCCGGACAGGGAGTGGATACGCAGTATTTT,CASSPGQGVDTQYF
NA,TRBV5-1,NA,TRBJ2-2,TGCGCCAGCAGCGCCGGAGGGCCGAGCACCGGGGAGCTGTTTTTT,CASSAGGPSTGELFF
NA,TRBV7-9,NA,TRBJ2-3,TGTGCCAGCAGCTTAAGGGGATTAGCCCCGCTTACAGATACGCAGTATTTT,CASSLRGLAPLTDTQYF
NA,TRBV4-1,NA,TRBJ1-2,TGCGCCAGCAGCCAAGAACAGGCTCGTGGCTACACCTTC,CASSQEQARGYTF
NA,TRBV11-1,NA,TRBJ1-1,TGTGCCAGCAGCAGACGGCGGACTAACACTGAAGCTTTCTTT,CASSRRRTNTEAFF
NA,TRBV4-1,NA,TRBJ1-1,TGCGCCAGCAGCGCAGACGGGACATGGGCTTTCTTT,CASSADGTWAFF
TRBD2,TRBV7-3,NA,TRBJ2-2,TGTGCCAGCAGCCCCGCTAGCGGGGGCCACACCGGGGAGCTGTTTTTT,CASSPASGGHTGELFF
NA,TRBV15,NA,TRBJ2-3,TGTGCCACCAGCAGTGGCATGGGCACAGATACGCAGTATTTT,CATSSGMGTDTQYF